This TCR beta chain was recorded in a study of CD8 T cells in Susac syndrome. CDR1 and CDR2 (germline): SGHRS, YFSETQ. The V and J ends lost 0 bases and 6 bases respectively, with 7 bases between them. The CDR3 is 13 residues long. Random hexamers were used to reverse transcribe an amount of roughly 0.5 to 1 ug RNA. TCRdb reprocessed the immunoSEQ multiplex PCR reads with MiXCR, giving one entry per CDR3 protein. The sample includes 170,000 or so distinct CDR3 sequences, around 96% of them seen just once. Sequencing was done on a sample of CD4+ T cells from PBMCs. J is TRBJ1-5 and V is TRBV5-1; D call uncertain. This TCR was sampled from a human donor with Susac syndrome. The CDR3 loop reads CASSLDGFQPQHF. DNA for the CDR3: TGCGCCAGCAGCTTGGACGGGTTTCAGCCCCAGCATTTT.